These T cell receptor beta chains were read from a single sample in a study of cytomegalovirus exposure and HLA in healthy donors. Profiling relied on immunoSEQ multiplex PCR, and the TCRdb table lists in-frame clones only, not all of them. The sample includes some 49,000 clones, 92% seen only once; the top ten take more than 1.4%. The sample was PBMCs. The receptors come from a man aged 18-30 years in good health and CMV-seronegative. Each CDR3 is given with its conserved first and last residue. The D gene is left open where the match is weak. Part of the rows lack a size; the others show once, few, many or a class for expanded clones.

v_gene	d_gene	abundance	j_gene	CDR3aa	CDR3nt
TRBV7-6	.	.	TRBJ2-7	CASSYTAGASYEQYF	TGTGCCAGCAGCTACACCGCGGGGGCGTCCTACGAGCAGTACTTC
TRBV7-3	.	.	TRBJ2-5	CASSLTGGALDQETQYF	TGTGCCAGCAGCTTAACGGGTGGGGCACTCGACCAAGAGACCCAGTACTTC
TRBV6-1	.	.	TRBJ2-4	CASINTRGAKNIQYF	TGTGCCAGCATCAACACCAGGGGCGCCAAAAACATTCAGTACTTC
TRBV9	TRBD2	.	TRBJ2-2	CASSAPLAGSANTGELFF	TGTGCCAGCAGCGCCCCACTAGCGGGCTCCGCGAACACCGGGGAGCTGTTTTTT
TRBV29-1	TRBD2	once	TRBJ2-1	CSGLREPQGYNEQFF	TGCAGCGGATTGCGGGAGCCCCAGGGCTACAATGAGCAGTTCTTC
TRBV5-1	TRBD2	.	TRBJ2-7	CASSSGLAGEQYF	TGCGCCAGCAGCTCGGGACTAGCGGGGGAGCAGTACTTC
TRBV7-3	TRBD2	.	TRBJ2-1	CASSLRWGLPYNEQFF	TGTGCCAGCAGCTTACGATGGGGACTACCTTACAATGAGCAGTTCTTC
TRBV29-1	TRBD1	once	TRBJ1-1	CSVKGAGTEAFF	TGCAGCGTTAAGGGGGCCGGCACTGAAGCTTTCTTT
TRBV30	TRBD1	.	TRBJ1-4	CAWSGPGQGNEKLFF	TGTGCCTGGAGTGGGCCGGGACAGGGGAATGAAAAACTGTTTTTT
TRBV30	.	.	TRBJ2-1	CAWGLAHGEQFF	TGTGCCTGGGGTCTGGCCCATGGCGAGCAGTTCTTC